Listed here are 27 T cell receptor beta chains from one sample, sequenced in a study of OX40 agonist ivuxolimab in advanced cancers. Only in-frame clones appear in the TCRdb table, and some are missing; sequencing was by immunoSEQ multiplex PCR. This table has about 64,000 clones, 70% to 90% appearing once. Sequenced here: CD4+ or CD8+ T cells sorted from blood, sampled in a trial of the OX40 agonist ivuxolimab. The receptors here all came from an adult with an advanced solid tumor such as melanoma, head and neck, liver or kidney cancer.

V gene TRBV11-1 combines with J gene TRBJ2-7; D may be TRBD1 or TRBD2 (6 bases each). The CDR3 has 14 residues. The germline V gene encodes CDR1 SGHAT and CDR2 FQDESV (reference sequence). The ends were cut back, 5 bases at V and 7 bases at J, with 18 bases in the middle. Written as DNA, the CDR3 is TGTGCCAGCAGCCCCAGGGGACTCCTGTTTGAGCAGTACTTC. It is translated as CASSPRGLLFEQYF.

The chain links TRBV29-1 to TRBJ2-7, with D possibly TRBD2 on 5 matching bases. The CDR3 length is 13 residues. V dropped 6 bases and J dropped 6 bases, with 18 bases sitting between them. Germline values: CDR1 SQVTM, CDR2 ANQGSEA. The CDR3 sequence: CSVAKTDSAEQYF. Written as DNA, the CDR3 is TGCAGCGTAGCCAAAACGGACTCCGCCGAGCAGTACTTC.

This chain links TRBV10-1 with TRBJ1-2; 12 bases agree with TRBD1. Germline CDR1 and CDR2: WNHNN and SYGVQD (reference sequence). Trimming cost V 6 bases and J 6 bases; bases outside gene matches: 11. The CDR3 contains 16 residues. The CDR3 protein is CASRAPRDRGHHGYTF. DNA for the CDR3: TGCGCCAGCAGGGCCCCAAGGGACAGGGGGCACCATGGCTACACCTTC.

The chain employs TRBV6-1 and TRBJ2-7; TRBD1 matches 7 bases. The CDR3 contains 14 residues. V was pared by 6 bases and J by 1 base, with 6 bases of the junction left unmatched. Germline values: CDR1 MNHNS, CDR2 SASEGT. The CDR3 bases are TGTGCCAGCAGAGGGGGCTTGGAGTCCTACGAGCAGTACTTC. Its translation: CASRGGLESYEQYF.

J is TRBJ2-2 and V is TRBV27, with TRBD2 matching 9 bases. V gave up 7 bases and J gave up 1 base; unmatched junction bases: 4. This CDR3 is built from 15 residues. CDR1 is MNHEY, CDR2 SMNVEV, per germline (reference sequence). The CDR3 sequence: CASKYSGRNTGELFF. In nucleotides, the CDR3 is TGTGCCAGCAAATATAGCGGGAGGAACACCGGGGAGCTGTTTTTT.

The rearrangement links TRBV28 to TRBJ2-3; 12 bases line up with TRBD2. Germline V lookup: CDR1 MDHEN, CDR2 SYDVKM. The V segment lost 5 bases and the J segment 6 bases; nucleotides outside the gene matches: 12. This CDR3 is built from 17 residues. The CDR3 region is CASSPDRLAGDPDTQYF. The CDR3 DNA sequence: TGTGCCAGCAGTCCAGACAGACTAGCGGGGGACCCGGATACGCAGTATTTT.

Written as DNA, the CDR3 is TGTGCCAGCAGTGAAGAAACAGGGGGCGGAAACACCATATATTTT. Translation gives CASSEETGGGNTIYF. The chain recombines TRBV2 with TRBJ1-3; 9 positions agree with TRBD1. From germline, CDR1 is SNHLY and CDR2 FYNNEI. The CDR3 is 15 residues long. Losses at the gene ends were 1 base for V and 4 bases for J; bases not matched to a gene: 2.

This chain connects TRBV30 to TRBJ1-3, with D perhaps matching TRBD1 (5 bases). Trimming cost V 1 base and J 8 bases, with 6 bases left between them. The CDR3 loop spans 11 amino acids. CDR1 and CDR2 (germline): GTSNPN, SVGIG (reference sequence). This chain's CDR3 is CAWSAGDTIYF. The CDR3 nucleotides are TGTGCCTGGAGTGCGGGGGACACCATATATTTT.

V and J are TRBV11-1 and TRBJ2-5; D is perhaps TRBD1 or TRBD2 (7 bases each). The germline gives CDR1 SGHAT, CDR2 FQDESV (reference sequence). CDR3 length: 13 amino acids. V was clipped by 7 bases and J by 5 bases, with 14 bases between them. For the CDR3, the DNA is TGTGCCAGCAACTTGCAGGGGGGGGAGACCCAGTACTTC. Translated: CASNLQGGETQYF.

V gene TRBV30 combines with J gene TRBJ1-1; D is unresolved. This CDR3 spans 13 amino acids. The V gene's germline CDR1 is GTSNPN and CDR2 SVGIG (reference sequence). V lost 0 bases, J lost 8 bases, and 13 bases lay in between. Here the CDR3 reads CAWSVLHSSEAFF. The CDR3 DNA reads TGTGCCTGGAGTGTACTGCACAGTTCAGAAGCTTTCTTT.

This clone is medium-sized in the sample. The gene calls are TRBV28 and TRBJ1-2; D perhaps matches TRBD1 (6 bases). Germline V gene data show CDR1 as MDHEN and CDR2 as SYDVKM. V was trimmed by 2 bases and J by 10 bases, leaving 17 bases between them. CDR3 length: 14 amino acids. CDR3 in DNA: TGTGCCAGCAGTTTACTCGGGACAAGTAGTGACTACACCTTC. The encoded protein is CASSLLGTSSDYTF.

The rearrangement links TRBV28 to TRBJ2-5; TRBD1 aligns across 7 bases. Germline CDR1 is MDHEN and CDR2 is SYDVKM. V dropped 5 bases and J dropped 8; count of bases not matched to a gene: 11. The CDR3 loop spans 14 amino acids. CDR3 nucleotide sequence: TGTGCCAGCAGTATCCGACAGGGACCTTATACCCAGTACTTC. It specifies CASSIRQGPYTQYF.

This chain links TRBV9 with TRBJ1-2; D call uncertain. The germline V gene has CDR1 SGDLS and CDR2 YYNGEE. Trimming took off 0 bases at V and 0 bases at J, with 3 bases between the two ends. CDR3 size: 13 residues. The CDR3 is CASSVVANYGYTF. In DNA form, the CDR3 reads TGTGCCAGCAGCGTAGTGGCTAACTATGGCTACACCTTC.

The gene calls are TRBV7-2 and TRBJ1-2; the D is unclear. Germline CDR1 and CDR2: SGHTA and FQGNSA. The CDR3 has 15 residues. Trimming cost V 1 base and J 1 base, with 10 bases left between them. The CDR3 DNA sequence: TGTGCCAGCAGCTTAGACTTGAAGGGTAACTATGGCTACACCTTC. Amino acids: CASSLDLKGNYGYTF.

This clone was counted once. The CDR3 coding sequence is TGTGCCAGCAGCTACCCGGGACGGTCGTGGGGTACGAACACTGAAGCTTTCTTT. It specifies CASSYPGRSWGTNTEAFF. V is TRBV5-5 and J is TRBJ1-1; D is perhaps TRBD1 (5 bases). Trimming removed 3 bases from V and 1 base from J, with 22 bases in between. The CDR3 has 18 residues. CDR1 is SGHKS, CDR2 YYEKEE, per germline (reference sequence).

This rearrangement joins TRBV7-8 to TRBJ2-1, with D maybe TRBD2 (6 bases). The V end lost 1 base, the J end lost 2 bases, and 6 bases lay between the germline ends. This CDR3 contains 14 residues. Germline CDR1 SGHVS, CDR2 FQNEAQ. Here the CDR3 reads CASSLGTTYNEQFF. CDR3 nucleotide sequence: TGTGCCAGCAGCTTAGGGACTACCTACAATGAGCAGTTCTTC.

This chain connects TRBV18 to TRBJ2-3, with 13 bases lining up with TRBD2. The CDR3 extends over 19 amino acids. V was pared by 3 bases and J by 5 bases, with 14 bases of the junction left unmatched. Germline CDR1 reads KGHSH; CDR2 reads LQKENI. The CDR3 protein is CASSPGTSGTQPYEDTQYF. In DNA form, the CDR3 reads TGTGCCAGCTCACCGGGGACTAGCGGGACGCAACCTTATGAAGATACGCAGTATTTT.

J is TRBJ2-7 and V is TRBV10-3; tentative D call: TRBD2 (7 bases). From germline, CDR1 is ENHRY and CDR2 SYGVKD. The CDR3 is 15 residues long. Between the trimmed V and J ends, which lost 0 bases and 5 bases, there was a span of 14 bases. This CDR3 is CAISESWTGGHEQYF. The CDR3 bases are TGTGCCATCAGTGAGTCTTGGACGGGGGGCCACGAGCAGTACTTC.

The DNA for the CDR3 is TGCGCCAGCAGCTTGGGGGTTGCGGTCTTCCAAGAGACCCAGTACTTC. It translates to CASSLGVAVFQETQYF. V usage is TRBV5-1 and J usage is TRBJ2-5, with no clear D. Trimming removed 0 bases at V and 1 base at J, with 13 bases between. Germline CDR1 reads SGHRS; CDR2 reads YFSETQ. This CDR3 contains 16 residues.

A few counts support this clone. The chain couples TRBV12-5 to TRBJ2-2, with TRBD1 identical over 7 bases. CDR1 LGHNT and CDR2 FRNRAP come from the germline V gene. The V segment lost 0 bases and the J segment 5 bases; nucleotides outside the gene matches: 3. The CDR3 spans 15 residues. The CDR3 protein is CASGLVTGDTGELFF. The CDR3 region has the DNA TGTGCTAGTGGTTTGGTAACAGGGGATACCGGGGAGCTGTTTTTT.

The chain combines TRBV6-1 with TRBJ2-7; D is unresolved. The CDR3 is 11 amino acids. The germline V gene encodes CDR1 MNHNS and CDR2 SASEGT. V was clipped by 4 bases and J by 2 bases, with 3 bases between them. Here the CDR3 reads CASSGAYEQYF. The CDR3 region has the DNA TGTGCCAGCAGTGGGGCCTACGAGCAGTACTTC.

This chain links TRBV10-2 with TRBJ1-1; 8 nucleotides agree with TRBD1. With 0 bases clipped from V and 4 bases from J, the junction kept 4 bases outside the gene matches. The CDR3 sequence is 15 residues long. CDR1 is WSHSY, CDR2 SAAADI, per germline. The CDR3 region is CASSESRTGSTEAFF. The DNA for the CDR3 is TGCGCCAGCAGTGAGTCAAGGACAGGGTCCACTGAAGCTTTCTTT.

J is TRBJ2-7 and V is TRBV30, with 9 positions matching TRBD2. This CDR3 spans 13 amino acids. Germline V lookup: CDR1 GTSNPN, CDR2 SVGIG (reference sequence). The trim removed 7 bases at V and 5 bases at J, leaving 9 bases unmatched. CDR3: CAYLAGVKNEQYF. In nucleotides, the CDR3 is TGTGCCTATTTAGCGGGAGTCAAAAACGAGCAGTACTTC. Looking up the rest from reference TRBV30 and TRBJ2-7 gives the full variable domain: SQTIHQWPATLVQPVGSPLSLECTVEGTSNPNLYWYRQAAGRGLQLLFYSVGIGQISSEVPQNLSASRPQDRQFILSSKKLLLSDSGFYLCAYLAGVKNEQYFGPGTRLTVT.

This clone was seen once. The chain couples TRBV5-4 to TRBJ1-1, with TRBD1 matching 8 bases. The CDR3 is 15 residues long. Losses at the gene ends were 2 bases for V and 1 base for J; bases not matched to a gene: 4. Per germline, CDR1 SGHNT and CDR2 YYREEE (reference sequence). The CDR3: CASSFSGTGNTEAFF. DNA for the CDR3: TGTGCCAGCAGCTTCTCCGGGACAGGGAACACTGAAGCTTTCTTT. The full variable domain, its missing parts supplied by reference TRBV5-4 and TRBJ1-1, is ETGVTQSPTHLIKTRGQQVTLRCSSQSGHNTVSWYQQALGQGPQFIFQYYREEENGRGNFPPRFSGLQFPNYSSELNVNALELDDSALYLCASSFSGTGNTEAFFGQGTRLTVV.

The rearrangement uses TRBV6-1 and TRBJ1-4; D is ambiguous. CDR1 is MNHNS, CDR2 SASEGT, per germline. CDR3 length equals 12 residues. V was cut by 4 bases and J by 4 bases, with 4 bases left in between. CDR3 DNA: TGTGCCAGCAGTGTCAGTAATGAAAAACTGTTTTTT. This translates into CASSVSNEKLFF.

V is TRBV6-5 and J is TRBJ1-6, with D possibly matching TRBD1 (6 bases). The V gene's germline CDR1 is MNHEY and CDR2 SVGAGI. This CDR3 region has 12 residues. Trimming left V 8 bases short and J 6 bases short, with 8 bases between. CDR3 DNA sequence: TGTGCCAGCGGCAGGGGTAATTCACCCCTCCACTTT. This codes for CASGRGNSPLHF.

J is TRBJ1-4 and V is TRBV5-6; a possible D gene is TRBD1 (5 bases). CDR3 length equals 13 residues. Germline V gene lookup returns CDR1 SGHDT and CDR2 YYEEEE. V lost 0 bases to trimming and J lost 8 bases, with 8 bases between them. The CDR3 coding sequence is TGTGCCAGCAGCTTGGTGCGGGGGGAAAAACTGTTTTTT. Its translation is CASSLVRGEKLFF.